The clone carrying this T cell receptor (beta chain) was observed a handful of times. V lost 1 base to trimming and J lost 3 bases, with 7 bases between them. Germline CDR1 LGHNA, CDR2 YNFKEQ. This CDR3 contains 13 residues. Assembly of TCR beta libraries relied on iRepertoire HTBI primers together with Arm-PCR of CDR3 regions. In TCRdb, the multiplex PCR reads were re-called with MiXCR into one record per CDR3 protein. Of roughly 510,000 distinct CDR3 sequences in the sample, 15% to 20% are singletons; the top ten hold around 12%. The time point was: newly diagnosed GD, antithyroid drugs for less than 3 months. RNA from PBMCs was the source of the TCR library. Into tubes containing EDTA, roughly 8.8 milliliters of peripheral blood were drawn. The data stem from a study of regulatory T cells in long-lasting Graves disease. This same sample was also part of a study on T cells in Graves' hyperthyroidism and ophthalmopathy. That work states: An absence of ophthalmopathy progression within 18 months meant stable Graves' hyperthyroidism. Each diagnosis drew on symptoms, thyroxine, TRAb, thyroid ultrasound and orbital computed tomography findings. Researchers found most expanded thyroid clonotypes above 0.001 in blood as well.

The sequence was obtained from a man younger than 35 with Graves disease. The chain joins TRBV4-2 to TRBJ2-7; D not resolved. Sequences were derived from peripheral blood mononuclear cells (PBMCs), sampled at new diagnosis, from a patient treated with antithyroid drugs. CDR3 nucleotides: TGTGCCAGCAGCCAAGTGGAAAACTACGAGCAGTACTTC. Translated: CASSQVENYEQYF.